There are a few counts of the clone carrying this T cell receptor (beta chain). The data are from a study of technical replicates of blood from a handful of donors. Assay: immunoSEQ multiplex PCR; the TCRdb copy retains only in-frame clones and omits some. The sample lists tens of thousands of clones; about 86% were seen once. The sequencing sample was made of PBMCs. This clonotype was sampled from a human donor in good health. Some clones in this sample may be carry-over from other donors' samples.

CDR3 in DNA: TGTGCCAGCAGCCAGGGCCGCACTGAAGCTTTCTTT. Its protein product is CASSQGRTEAFF. V gene TRBV4-2 combines with J gene TRBJ1-1; D not certain. The CDR3 has 12 amino acids. Germline values: CDR1 LGHNA, CDR2 YNFKEQ. V dropped 3 bases and J dropped 4 bases, with 6 bases sitting between them.